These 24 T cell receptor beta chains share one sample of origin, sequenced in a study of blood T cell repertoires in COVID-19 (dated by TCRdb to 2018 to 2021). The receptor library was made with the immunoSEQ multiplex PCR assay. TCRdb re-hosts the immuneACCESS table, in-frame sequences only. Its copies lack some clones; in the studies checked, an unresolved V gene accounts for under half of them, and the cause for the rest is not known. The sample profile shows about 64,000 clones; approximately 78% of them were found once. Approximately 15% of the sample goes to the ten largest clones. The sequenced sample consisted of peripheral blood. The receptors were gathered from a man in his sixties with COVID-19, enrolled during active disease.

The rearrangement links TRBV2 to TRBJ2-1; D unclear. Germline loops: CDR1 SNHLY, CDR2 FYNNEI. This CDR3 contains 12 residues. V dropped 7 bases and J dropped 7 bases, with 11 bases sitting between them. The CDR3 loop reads CASIDRVNEQFF. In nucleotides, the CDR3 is TGTGCCAGCATCGATCGGGTTAATGAGCAGTTCTTC. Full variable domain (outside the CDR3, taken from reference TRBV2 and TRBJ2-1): EPEVTQTPSHQVTQMGQEVILRCVPISNHLYFYWYRQILGQKVEFLVSFYNNEISEKSEIFDDQFSVERPDGSNFTLKIRSTKLEDSAMYFCASIDRVNEQFFGPGTRLTVL.

CDR3 bases: TGTGCCAGCAGCCCCTGGGCTAGCGGTACAGATACGCAGTATTTT. It specifies CASSPWASGTDTQYF. This sequence joins TRBV27 and TRBJ2-3; 7 bases line up with TRBD2. The CDR3 is made up of 15 amino acids. Germline V gene lookup returns CDR1 MNHEY and CDR2 SMNVEV (reference sequence). Trimming removed 6 bases from V and 3 bases from J; junction bases left unmatched: 9.

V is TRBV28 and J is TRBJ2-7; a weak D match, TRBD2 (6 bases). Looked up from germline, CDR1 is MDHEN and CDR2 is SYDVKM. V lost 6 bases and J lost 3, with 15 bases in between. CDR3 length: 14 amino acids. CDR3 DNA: TGTGCCAGCAGACCCGGGACTGCCTACTACGAGCAGTACTTC. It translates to CASRPGTAYYEQYF.

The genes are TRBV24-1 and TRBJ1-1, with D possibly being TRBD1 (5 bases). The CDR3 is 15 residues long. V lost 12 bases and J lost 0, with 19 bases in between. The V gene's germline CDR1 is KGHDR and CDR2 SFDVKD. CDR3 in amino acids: CAAMIPTEMNTEAFF. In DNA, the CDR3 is TGTGCCGCCATGATTCCGACAGAGATGAACACTGAAGCTTTCTTT.

CDR3 bases: TGCGCCAGCAGTGGTCGGGGGGGATCCGGCAATGAGCAGTTCTTC. Its translation: CASSGRGGSGNEQFF. The chain carries TRBV10-1 and TRBJ2-1; 8 positions agree with TRBD2. CDR3 length: 15 amino acids. Trimming at V came to 4 bases and at J to 6 bases, leaving 8 bases not matched to a gene. Germline CDR1 reads WNHNN; CDR2 reads SYGVQD (reference sequence).

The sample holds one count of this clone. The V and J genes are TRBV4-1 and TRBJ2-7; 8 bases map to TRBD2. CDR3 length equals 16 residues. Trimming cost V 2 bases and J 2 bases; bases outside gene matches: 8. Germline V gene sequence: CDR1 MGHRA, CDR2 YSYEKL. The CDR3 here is CASSQKGLVNPYEQYF. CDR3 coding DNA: TGCGCCAGCAGCCAAAAGGGACTAGTGAATCCCTACGAGCAGTACTTC.

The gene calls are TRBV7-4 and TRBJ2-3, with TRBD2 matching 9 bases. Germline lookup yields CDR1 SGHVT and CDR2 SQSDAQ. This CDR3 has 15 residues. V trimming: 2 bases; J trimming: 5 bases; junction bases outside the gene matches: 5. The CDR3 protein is CASSLPGLARDTQYF. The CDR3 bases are TGTGCCAGCAGCTTACCGGGACTAGCAAGAGATACGCAGTATTTT.

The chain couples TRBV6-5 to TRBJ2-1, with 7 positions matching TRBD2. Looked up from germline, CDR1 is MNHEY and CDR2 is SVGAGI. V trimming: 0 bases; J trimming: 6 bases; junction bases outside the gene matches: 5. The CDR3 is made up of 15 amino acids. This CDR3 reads CASSYSGGRANEQFF. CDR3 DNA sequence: TGTGCCAGCAGTTACTCGGGTGGGAGGGCCAATGAGCAGTTCTTC.

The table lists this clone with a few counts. The CDR3, as DNA: TGTGCCAGTCAGGGGACGAGGGAGCAGTACTTC. This translates into CASQGTREQYF. J is TRBJ2-7 and V is TRBV19, with D possibly matching TRBD1 (6 bases). The ends were cut back, 8 bases at V and 7 bases at J, with 12 bases in the middle. The CDR3 sequence is 11 residues long. CDR1 and CDR2 from the germline V gene are LNHDA and SQIVND (reference sequence).

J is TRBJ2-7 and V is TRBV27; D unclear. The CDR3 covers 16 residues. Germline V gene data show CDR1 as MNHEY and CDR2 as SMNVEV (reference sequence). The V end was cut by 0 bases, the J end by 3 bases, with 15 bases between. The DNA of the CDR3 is TGTGCCAGCAGTTTATCTGGCAGGCCTGAACACTACGAGCAGTACTTC. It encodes CASSLSGRPEHYEQYF.

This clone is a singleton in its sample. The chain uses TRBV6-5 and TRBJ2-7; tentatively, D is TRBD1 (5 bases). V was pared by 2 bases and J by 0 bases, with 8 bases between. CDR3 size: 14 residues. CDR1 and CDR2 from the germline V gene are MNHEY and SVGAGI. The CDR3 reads CASSYVQGSYEQYF. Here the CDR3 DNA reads TGTGCCAGCAGTTACGTGCAGGGCTCCTACGAGCAGTACTTC.

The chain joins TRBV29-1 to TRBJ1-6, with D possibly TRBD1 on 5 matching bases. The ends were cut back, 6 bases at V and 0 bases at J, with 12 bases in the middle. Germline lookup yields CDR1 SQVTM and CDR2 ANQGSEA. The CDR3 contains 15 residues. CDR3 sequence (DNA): TGCAGCGTCACACAGGAAAGCTCCTATAATTCACCCCTCCACTTT. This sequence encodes CSVTQESSYNSPLHF.

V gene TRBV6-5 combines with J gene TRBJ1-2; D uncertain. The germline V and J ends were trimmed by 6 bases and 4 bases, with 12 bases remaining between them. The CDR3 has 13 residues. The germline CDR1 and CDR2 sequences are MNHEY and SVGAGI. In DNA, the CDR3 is TGTGCCAGCAGACAAATCGGAGTCTATGGCTACACCTTC. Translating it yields CASRQIGVYGYTF.

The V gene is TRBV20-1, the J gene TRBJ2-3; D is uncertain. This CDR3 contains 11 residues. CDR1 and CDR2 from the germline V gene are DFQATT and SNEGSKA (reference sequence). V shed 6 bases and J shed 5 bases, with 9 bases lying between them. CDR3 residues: CSAEIRDTQYF. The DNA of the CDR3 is TGCAGTGCCGAGATCCGAGATACGCAGTATTTT.

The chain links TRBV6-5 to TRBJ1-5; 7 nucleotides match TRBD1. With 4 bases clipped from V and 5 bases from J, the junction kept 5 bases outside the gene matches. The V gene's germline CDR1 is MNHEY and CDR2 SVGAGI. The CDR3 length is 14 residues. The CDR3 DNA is TGTGCCAGCAGTTTAGGGACAGACCATCAGCCCCAGCATTTT. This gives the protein CASSLGTDHQPQHF.

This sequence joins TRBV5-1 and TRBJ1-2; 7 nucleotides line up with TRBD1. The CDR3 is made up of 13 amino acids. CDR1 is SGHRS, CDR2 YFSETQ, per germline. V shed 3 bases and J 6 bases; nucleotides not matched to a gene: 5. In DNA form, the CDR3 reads TGCGCCAGCAGCTGGGGAGACAGGGATGGCTACACCTTC. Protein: CASSWGDRDGYTF.

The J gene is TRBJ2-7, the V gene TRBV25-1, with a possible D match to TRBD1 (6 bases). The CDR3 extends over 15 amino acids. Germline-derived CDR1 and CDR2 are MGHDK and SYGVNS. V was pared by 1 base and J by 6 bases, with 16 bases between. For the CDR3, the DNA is TGTGCCAGCAGTGAATTACGTACAGGGCCCTCCGAGCAGTACTTC. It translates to CASSELRTGPSEQYF.

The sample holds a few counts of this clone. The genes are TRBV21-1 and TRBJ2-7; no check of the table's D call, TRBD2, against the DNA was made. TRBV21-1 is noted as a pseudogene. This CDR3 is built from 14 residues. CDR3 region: CASSKATFTGEQYF. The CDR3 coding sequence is TGTGCCAGCAGCAAAGCAACATTCACGGGCGAGCAGTACTTC.

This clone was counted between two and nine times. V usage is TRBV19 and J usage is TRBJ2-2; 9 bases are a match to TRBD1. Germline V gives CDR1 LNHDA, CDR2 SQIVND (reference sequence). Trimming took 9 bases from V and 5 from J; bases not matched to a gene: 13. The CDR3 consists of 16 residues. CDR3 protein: CASSHPGQGETGELFF. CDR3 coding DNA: TGTGCCAGCTCCCATCCGGGACAGGGCGAGACCGGGGAGCTGTTTTTT.

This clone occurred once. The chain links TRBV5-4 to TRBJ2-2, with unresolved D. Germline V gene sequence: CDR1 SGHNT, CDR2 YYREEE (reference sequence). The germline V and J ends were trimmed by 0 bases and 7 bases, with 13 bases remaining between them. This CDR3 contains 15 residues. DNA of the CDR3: TGTGCCAGCAGCTTGGCTGGCTTCCAGGTCGGGGAGCTGTTTTTT. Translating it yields CASSLAGFQVGELFF. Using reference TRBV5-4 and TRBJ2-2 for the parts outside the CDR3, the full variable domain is ETGVTQSPTHLIKTRGQQVTLRCSSQSGHNTVSWYQQALGQGPQFIFQYYREEENGRGNFPPRFSGLQFPNYSSELNVNALELDDSALYLCASSLAGFQVGELFFGEGSRLTVL.

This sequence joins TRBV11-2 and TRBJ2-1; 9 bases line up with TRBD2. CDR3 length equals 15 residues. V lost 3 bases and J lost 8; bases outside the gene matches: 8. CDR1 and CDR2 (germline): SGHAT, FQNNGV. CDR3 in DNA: TGTGCCAGCAGCTTCGGGCGGGGGGGCGTCTATGAGCAGTTCTTC. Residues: CASSFGRGGVYEQFF.

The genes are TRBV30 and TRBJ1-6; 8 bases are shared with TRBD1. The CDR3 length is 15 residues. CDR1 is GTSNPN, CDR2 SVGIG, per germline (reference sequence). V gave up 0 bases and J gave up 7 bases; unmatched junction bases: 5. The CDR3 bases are TGTGCCTGGAGTGTCCAGGGGGCAGAAAATTCACCCCTCCACTTT. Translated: CAWSVQGAENSPLHF.

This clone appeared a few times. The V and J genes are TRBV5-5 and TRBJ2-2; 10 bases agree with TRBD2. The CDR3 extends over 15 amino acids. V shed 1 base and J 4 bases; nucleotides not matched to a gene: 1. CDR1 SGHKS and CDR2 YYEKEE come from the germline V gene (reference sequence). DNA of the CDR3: TGTGCCAGCAGCTTGTCTAGCGGGAGCACCGGGGAGCTGTTTTTT. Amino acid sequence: CASSLSSGSTGELFF.

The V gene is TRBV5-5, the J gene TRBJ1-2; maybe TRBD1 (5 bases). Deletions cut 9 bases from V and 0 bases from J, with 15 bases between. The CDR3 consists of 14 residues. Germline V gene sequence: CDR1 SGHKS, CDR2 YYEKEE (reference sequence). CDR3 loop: CATRREGTNYGYTF. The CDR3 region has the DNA TGTGCCACCCGAAGGGAGGGGACTAACTATGGCTACACCTTC. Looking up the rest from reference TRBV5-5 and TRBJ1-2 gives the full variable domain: DAGVTQSPTHLIKTRGQQVTLRCSPISGHKSVSWYQQVLGQGPQFIFQYYEKEERGRGNFPDRFSARQFPNYSSELNVNALLLGDSALYLCATRREGTNYGYTFGSGTRLTVV.